This T cell receptor (beta chain) was profiled in a study of Graves' ophthalmopathy and Graves' hyperthyroidism. General study findings and limits: Ophthalmopathy could be told apart from stable hyperthyroidism by a 13-signature model (approximately 91% sensitivity, about 81% specificity). Among thyroid clonotypes expanded above 0.001 frequency, most also appeared in blood. The model's ophthalmopathy progression predictions had more than 55% sensitivity and less than 75% specificity.

This CDR3 comprises 17 residues. Germline CDR1 is DFQATT and CDR2 is SNEGSKA (reference sequence). With V trimmed by 5 bases and J by 0 bases, 12 bases remained unmatched. RNA transcripts served as template for amplifying TCR beta CDR3 sequences. Second-round multiplex PCR followed a first-round RT-PCR using HTBI primers. TCRdb re-called the multiplex PCR reads with MiXCR, one entry per CDR3 protein. Of about 1.2 million distinct CDR3 sequences listed, about two fifths were seen once; the top ten hold 11%. This clonotype turned up a few times. Its specificity is not known. The clonotype originates from an adult man with Graves' hyperthyroidism. Material for sequencing was peripheral blood or thyroid tissue (not recorded which). The V gene is TRBV20-1, the J gene TRBJ2-7, with 11 bases lining up with TRBD2. The CDR3 here is CSASWPIAGGISYEQYF. CDR3 nucleotides: TGCAGTGCTTCCTGGCCTATAGCGGGAGGGATCTCCTACGAGCAGTACTTC.